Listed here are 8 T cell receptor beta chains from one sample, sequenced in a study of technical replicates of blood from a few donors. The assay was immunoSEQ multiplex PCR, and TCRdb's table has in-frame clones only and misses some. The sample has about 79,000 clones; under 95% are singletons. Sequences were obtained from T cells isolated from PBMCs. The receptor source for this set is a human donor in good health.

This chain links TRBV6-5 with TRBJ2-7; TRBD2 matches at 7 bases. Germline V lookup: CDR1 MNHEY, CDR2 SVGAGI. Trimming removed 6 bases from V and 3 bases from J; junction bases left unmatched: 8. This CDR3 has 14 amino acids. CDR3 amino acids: CASRLASGNYEQYF. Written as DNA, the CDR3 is TGTGCCAGCAGGTTAGCTAGCGGAAACTACGAGCAGTACTTC.

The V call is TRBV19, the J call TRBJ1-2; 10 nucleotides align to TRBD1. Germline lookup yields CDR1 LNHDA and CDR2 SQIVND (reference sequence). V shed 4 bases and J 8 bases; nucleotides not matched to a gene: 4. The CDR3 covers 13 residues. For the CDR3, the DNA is TGTGCCAGTAGTACGGGACAGGGGCTAGGCTACACCTTC. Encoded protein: CASSTGQGLGYTF. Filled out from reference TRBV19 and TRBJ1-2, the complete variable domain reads DGGITQSPKYLFRKEGQNVTLSCEQNLNHDAMYWYRQDPGQGLRLIYYSQIVNDFQKGDIAEGYSVSREKKESFPLTVTSAQKNPTAFYLCASSTGQGLGYTFGSGTRLTVV.

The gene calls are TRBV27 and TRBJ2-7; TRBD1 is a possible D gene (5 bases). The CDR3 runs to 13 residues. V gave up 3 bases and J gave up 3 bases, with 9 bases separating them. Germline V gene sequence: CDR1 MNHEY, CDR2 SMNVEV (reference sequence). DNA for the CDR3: TGTGCCAGCAGTTTTGCAGACAGCTACGAGCAGTACTTC. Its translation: CASSFADSYEQYF.

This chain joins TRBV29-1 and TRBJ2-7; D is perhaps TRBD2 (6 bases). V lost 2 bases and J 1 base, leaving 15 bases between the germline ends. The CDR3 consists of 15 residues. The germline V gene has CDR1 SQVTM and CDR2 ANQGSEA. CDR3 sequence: CSVEFGTGGSYEQYF. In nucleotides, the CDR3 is TGCAGCGTTGAATTTGGGACTGGAGGGTCCTACGAGCAGTACTTC.

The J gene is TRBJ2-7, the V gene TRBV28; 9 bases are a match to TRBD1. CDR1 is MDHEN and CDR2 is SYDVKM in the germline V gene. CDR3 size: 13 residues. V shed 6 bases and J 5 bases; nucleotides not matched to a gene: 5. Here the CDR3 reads CASRDRGKNEQYF. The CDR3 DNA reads TGTGCCAGCAGGGACAGGGGAAAGAACGAGCAGTACTTC. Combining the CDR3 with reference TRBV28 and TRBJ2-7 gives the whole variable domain DVKVTQSSRYLVKRTGEKVFLECVQDMDHENMFWYRQDPGLGLRLIYFSYDVKMKEKGDIPEGYSVSREKKERFSLILESASTNQTSMYLCASRDRGKNEQYFGPGTRLTVT.

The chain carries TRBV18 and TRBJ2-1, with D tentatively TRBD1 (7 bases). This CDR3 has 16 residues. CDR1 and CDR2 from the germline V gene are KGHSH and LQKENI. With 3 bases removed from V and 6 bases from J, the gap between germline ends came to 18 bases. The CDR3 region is CASSPFDRAGFNEQFF. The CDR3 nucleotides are TGTGCCAGCTCACCCTTTGACAGGGCGGGATTCAATGAGCAGTTCTTC.

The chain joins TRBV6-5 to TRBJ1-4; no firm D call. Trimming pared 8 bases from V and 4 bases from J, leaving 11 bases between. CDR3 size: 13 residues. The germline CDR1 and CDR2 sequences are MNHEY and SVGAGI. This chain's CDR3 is CASAATYNEKLFF. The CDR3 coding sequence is TGTGCCAGCGCCGCAACCTATAATGAAAAACTGTTTTTT.

In DNA form, the CDR3 reads TGTGCCACAGAAGCCCCCGGGAAAAACATTCAGTACTTC. Protein product: CATEAPGKNIQYF. The rearrangement joins TRBV10-3 to TRBJ2-4; D ambiguous. There are 13 residues in the CDR3. V was clipped by 10 bases and J by 4 bases, with 14 bases between them. Per the germline V gene, CDR1 is ENHRY and CDR2 is SYGVKD.